This passage covers 6 T cell receptor beta chains from one sample sequenced in a study of vaccination and CD4 T cells after COVID-19. These receptors have no identified antigens. Scientists ran DNA taken from cultured CD4+ T cells through the Oncomine TCR Beta short-read assay for sequencing. MiXCR was run by TCRdb on the PCR reads, yielding one entry per CDR3 protein. The repertoire consists of 12,000 to 15,000 distinct CDR3 sequences, with 50% to 65% occurring once and the leading ten covering roughly 9.1%. Treatment reported: approximately 9-day PBMC culture with coronavirus spike peptide pools or control peptides (ViraFEST assay). Source: CD4+ T cells from blood, cultured in vitro, taken before SARS-CoV-2 vaccination. Receptors were obtained from a human donor who had recovered from COVID-19.

The chain is built from TRBV25-1 and TRBJ2-7, with 11 positions matching TRBD2. Germline values: CDR1 MGHDK, CDR2 SYGVNS. This CDR3 comprises 14 residues. V dropped 8 bases and J dropped 2; count of bases not matched to a gene: 5. Written as DNA, the CDR3 is TGTGCCAGCTGTAGCGGGAGGGCCCCCTACGAGCAGTACTTC. It translates to CASCSGRAPYEQYF.

This clonotype has a handful of counts. This chain uses TRBV15 with TRBJ2-7; D is unclear. Trimming removed 0 bases from V and 3 bases from J, with 9 bases in between. This CDR3 region has 14 residues. The germline V gene encodes CDR1 LNHNV and CDR2 YYDKDF (reference sequence). The CDR3 DNA reads as TGTGCCACCAGCAGAGATGTGGGGAACTACGAGCAGTACTTC. The encoded protein is CATSRDVGNYEQYF.

Concerning this clonotype itself: This may arise from a read error, as a much more abundant clone is one base away. The chain combines TRBV18 with TRBJ2-5, with D unclear. The CDR3 covers 13 residues. Germline V CDR1 and CDR2: KGHSH, LQKENI. The CDR3 region is CASPPNPGETQYF. DNA of the CDR3: TGTGCCAGCCCACCAAATCCCGGAGAGACCCAGTACTTC.

This clonotype was observed once. This chain connects TRBV20-1 to TRBJ2-1, with 7 bases identical to TRBD2. This CDR3 is built from 15 residues. The germline V gene encodes CDR1 DFQATT and CDR2 SNEGSKA (reference sequence). V dropped 2 bases and J dropped 4; count of bases not matched to a gene: 8. The CDR3 protein is CSARLGRTGYNEQFF. The DNA of the CDR3 is TGCAGTGCTAGACTCGGGAGGACGGGATACAATGAGCAGTTCTTC.

The genes are TRBV11-3 and TRBJ2-1; 9 nucleotides match TRBD2. Trimming cost V 2 bases and J 10 bases; bases outside gene matches: 9. The CDR3 has 15 residues. Germline assignment: CDR1 SGHNT and CDR2 YENEEA. The CDR3 region has the DNA TGTGCCAGCAGCTTATGGGCGGGAGGGGACGCCGAGCAGTTCTTC. It specifies CASSLWAGGDAEQFF.

CDR3 in DNA: TGTGCCAGCAGCCGGGGACAGCCATTATTGGGTAATGAGCAGTTCTTC. It encodes CASSRGQPLLGNEQFF. V usage is TRBV7-2 and J usage is TRBJ2-1; 7 nucleotides agree with TRBD1. Germline V gene data show CDR1 as SGHTA and CDR2 as FQGNSA. Trimming at V came to 5 bases and at J to 7 bases, leaving 14 bases not matched to a gene. The CDR3 totals 16 residues.